The clone carrying this T cell receptor (beta chain) was found a few times. The target antigen is unknown. CDR3 size: 13 residues. Trimming took 5 bases from V and 8 from J, leaving 13 bases between them. Germline lookup yields CDR1 SEHNR and CDR2 FQNEAQ (reference sequence). TCRdb reprocessed the 5' RACE reads via MiXCR and lists one record per CDR3 protein. The sample consists of some 100,000 distinct CDR3 sequences, 9% of them appearing once. These data are taken from a study of CD8 T cells in ankylosing spondylitis. Findings and limits, study-wide: For ankylosing spondylitis blood, a TCR beta motif of eight or nine highly homologous variants appeared characteristic.

The material sequenced was blood, either unsorted or a sorted T cell fraction (not recorded which). This sequence was found in a male donor with ankylosing spondylitis. The V and J genes are TRBV7-9 and TRBJ1-5, with D perhaps matching TRBD1 (5 bases). The CDR3 DNA is TGTGCCAGCAGCACAACAGGACTGGAGCCCCAGCATTTT. It codes for CASSTTGLEPQHF.